This T cell receptor (beta chain) was captured by sequencing in a study of radiotherapy plus CTLA-4 blockade in lung cancer. The CDR3 runs to 16 residues. Deletions cut 1 base from V and 5 bases from J, with 17 bases between. Germline loops: CDR1 MGHRA, CDR2 YSYEKL. Measured with immunoSEQ multiplex PCR; TCRdb has only the in-frame clones, and not every one. In the table there are some 80,000 clones, over 70% of which are singletons. The chain has TRBV4-1 and TRBJ2-5; D perhaps matches TRBD2 (7 bases). The receptor comes from a human donor with non-small cell lung cancer whose response to radiotherapy plus ipilimumab could not be evaluated. Some clones in this sample may be carry-over from other donors' samples. This specimen was peripheral blood, taken from a patient treated with radiotherapy plus ipilimumab. This CDR3 is CASSQGSPGRGETQYF. The CDR3 nucleotides are TGCGCCAGCAGCCAAGGTTCGCCGGGGAGGGGGGAGACCCAGTACTTC.